This TCR beta chain appears in the sequencing data of a study of vaccination and CD4 T cells after COVID-19. The V gene end was trimmed by 1 base and the J gene end by 6 bases; junction bases not matched to a gene: 12. The CDR3 extends over 15 amino acids. Germline values: CDR1 GTSNPN, CDR2 SVGIG (reference sequence). Treatment defined: approximately nine-day PBMC culture with coronavirus spike peptide pools or control peptides (ViraFEST assay). Under the ViraFEST approach, antigen-specific T cells were expanded with peptide pools and TCRs subsequently sequenced. Remarks on this clonotype: The antigen remains unidentified.

The Oncomine TCR Beta short-read assay generated sequence data from the DNA of cultured CD4+ T cells. MiXCR, run by TCRdb on the PCR reads, gives a single entry per CDR3 protein. This table holds roughly 4,200 distinct CDR3 sequences, over 20% found once. The sequenced sample consisted of CD4+ T cells from blood, cultured in vitro. This rearrangement joins TRBV30 to TRBJ2-7, with 7 bases matching TRBD1. This TCR came from a human donor who had recovered from COVID-19. This chain's CDR3 is CAWSAKSTGFGEQYF. CDR3 nucleotides: TGTGCCTGGAGTGCCAAATCGACAGGGTTTGGCGAGCAGTACTTC. The full variable domain, its missing parts supplied by reference TRBV30 and TRBJ2-7, is SQTIHQWPATLVQPVGSPLSLECTVEGTSNPNLYWYRQAAGRGLQLLFYSVGIGQISSEVPQNLSASRPQDRQFILSSKKLLLSDSGFYLCAWSAKSTGFGEQYFGPGTRLTVT.